This record concerns one TCR beta chain sequence. This sample is part of a study of T cell changes during pregnancy in multiple sclerosis. Data came from immunoSEQ multiplex PCR; TCRdb stores just in-frame clones and leaves some out. The table has about 68,000 clones, around 90% seen once. The clonotype originates from a female donor in good health, enrolled as a control in a pregnancy study. Sequences were derived from peripheral blood, sampled in the second trimester of pregnancy.

CDR3 loop: CASSDRRGFGYTF. CDR3 nucleotide sequence: TGTGCCAGCAGCGACCGCCGAGGGTTTGGCTACACCTTC. The chain uses TRBV6-5 and TRBJ1-2; unclear D gene. In germline, CDR1 is MNHEY, CDR2 SVGAGI. The CDR3 contains 13 residues. Trimming removed 6 bases at V and 7 bases at J, with 15 bases between.